These 4 T cell receptor beta chains came from one sample sequenced in a study of beta chain features in type 1 diabetes. Since all of the isolated RNA was reverse transcribed, expressed TCRB transcripts were what got sequenced. Data came from immunoSEQ multiplex PCR; TCRdb stores just in-frame clones and leaves some out. This table holds about 140,000 clones, less than 9% found once. Sequenced input: central memory CD4+ T cells from blood. Receptors were obtained from a woman aged 30 to 39 in good health.

This clone came up a few times. Written as DNA, the CDR3 is TGTGCCAGCAGTCGCCCCGGTGTACGTACTGAAGCTTTCTTT. Residues: CASSRPGVRTEAFF. The chain recombines TRBV28 with TRBJ1-1; no firm D call. V was pared by 5 bases and J by 5 bases, with 15 bases between. The CDR3 extends over 14 amino acids. CDR1 is MDHEN, CDR2 SYDVKM, per germline.

Worth noting for this clone: A much larger clone sits a single nucleotide away, making a read error possible. The chain is built from TRBV7-6 and TRBJ1-1; a weak D match, TRBD1 (5 bases). V dropped 3 bases and J dropped 1 base, with 6 bases sitting between them. This CDR3 region has 13 residues. From germline, CDR1 is SGHVS and CDR2 FNYEAQ. The CDR3 bases are TGTGCCAGCAGCTTTCAGGGGAACACTGAAGCTTTCTTT. The encoded protein is CASSFQGNTEAFF.

This chain joins TRBV7-6 and TRBJ2-7, with D unclear. Between the trimmed V and J ends, which lost 2 bases and 4 bases, there was a span of 9 bases. The CDR3 consists of 13 residues. The V gene's germline CDR1 is SGHVS and CDR2 FNYEAQ. This chain's CDR3 is CASSLHQAYEQYF. The DNA of the CDR3 is TGTGCCAGCAGCTTACACCAGGCTTACGAGCAGTACTTC.

This clone was observed a handful of times. The genes are TRBV9 and TRBJ2-2; 10 bases line up with TRBD2. Trimming removed 0 bases from V and 8 bases from J; junction bases left unmatched: 10. Germline V gene data show CDR1 as SGDLS and CDR2 as YYNGEE. This CDR3 is 17 amino acids long. The CDR3 nucleotides are TGTGCCAGCAGCGTAGGTACCCTAGCGGGAGTAGGAGGGGAGCTGTTTTTT. Amino acid sequence: CASSVGTLAGVGGELFF.